Below, 30 T cell receptor beta chains from the same sample are listed, as sequenced in a study of beta chain features in type 1 diabetes. Of the isolated RNA, all was reverse transcribed, and so the sequenced material was expressed TCRB transcripts. The protocol was immunoSEQ multiplex PCR, while the TCRdb copy is restricted to in-frame clones and leaves out a portion. The sample gives approximately 140,000 clones, less than 8.5% of which show up once; under 1.5% is in the top ten. The sample consisted of central memory CD4+ T cells from blood. The receptor source for this set is a woman aged 25 to 45 in good health.

This clone was counted a few times. The V gene is TRBV5-4, the J gene TRBJ2-2; 9 nucleotides align to TRBD1. Germline lookup yields CDR1 SGHNT and CDR2 YYREEE (reference sequence). The CDR3 has 16 residues. V lost 4 bases and J lost 5; bases outside the gene matches: 9. The DNA for the CDR3 is TGTGCCAGCAGCCGACCCGGACAGGGGAGGACCGGGGAGCTGTTTTTT. Translation: CASSRPGQGRTGELFF. Looking up the rest from reference TRBV5-4 and TRBJ2-2 gives the full variable domain: ETGVTQSPTHLIKTRGQQVTLRCSSQSGHNTVSWYQQALGQGPQFIFQYYREEENGRGNFPPRFSGLQFPNYSSELNVNALELDDSALYLCASSRPGQGRTGELFFGEGSRLTVL.

Within the sample, this clone is medium-sized. CDR3 residues: CASSLRDSYLEQYF. For the CDR3, the DNA is TGCGCCAGCAGCCTACGGGACAGCTACCTGGAGCAGTACTTC. The chain is built from TRBV5-1 and TRBJ2-7; 7 nucleotides match TRBD1. Unmatched junction bases numbered 11, after V lost 4 bases and J lost 7 bases. The CDR3 is made up of 14 amino acids. Germline CDR1 SGHRS, CDR2 YFSETQ.

This chain uses TRBV30 with TRBJ1-1; D is unclear. Germline CDR1 and CDR2: GTSNPN and SVGIG (reference sequence). The CDR3 is 13 amino acids. Trimming removed 7 bases from V and 2 bases from J, with 14 bases in between. CDR3 DNA sequence: TGTGCCTCGTACAGACCTAAAAACACTGAAGCTTTCTTT. This gives the protein CASYRPKNTEAFF.

This sequence joins TRBV4-2 and TRBJ2-5, with 14 positions matching TRBD2. Trimming at V came to 5 bases and at J to 4 bases, leaving 6 bases not matched to a gene. CDR1 is LGHNA, CDR2 YNFKEQ, per germline. CDR3 length equals 16 residues. The CDR3 region is CASSFRLAGGPETQYF. CDR3 nucleotide sequence: TGTGCCAGCAGCTTTAGACTAGCGGGAGGGCCAGAGACCCAGTACTTC.

This clone has only a few counts. The V gene is TRBV4-3, the J gene TRBJ2-5; 7 bases match TRBD1. With V trimmed by 1 base and J by 0 bases, 8 bases remained unmatched. The CDR3 loop spans 17 amino acids. Germline-derived CDR1 and CDR2 are LGHNA and YSLEER. The CDR3 region is CASSQGSARGYQETQYF. The CDR3 coding sequence is TGCGCCAGCAGCCAAGGTTCAGCCAGGGGGTACCAAGAGACCCAGTACTTC.

The genes are TRBV11-2 and TRBJ2-6; 9 bases agree with TRBD1. The V gene end was trimmed by 8 bases and the J gene end by 2 bases; junction bases not matched to a gene: 13. The CDR3 runs 18 residues. CDR1 and CDR2 from the germline V gene are SGHAT and FQNNGV. Written as DNA, the CDR3 is TGTGCCAGCGGGGGACGGGGACAGGGAGTAGCTGGGGCCAACGTCCTGACTTTC. This translates into CASGGRGQGVAGANVLTF.

This clone showed up just a few times. The chain couples TRBV7-2 to TRBJ2-1; D may be TRBD2 (6 bases). CDR3 length: 13 amino acids. V lost 3 bases and J lost 8, with 11 bases in between. Looked up from germline, CDR1 is SGHTA and CDR2 is FQGNSA. The CDR3 is CASSFLPGDEQFF. The CDR3 nucleotides read TGTGCCAGCAGCTTCCTCCCGGGGGATGAGCAGTTCTTC.

This clone was observed many times. V is TRBV15 and J is TRBJ2-1; 9 positions agree with TRBD2. Germline CDR1 and CDR2: LNHNV and YYDKDF (reference sequence). The CDR3 has 15 residues. J lost 4 bases, V lost 5 bases, and 6 bases had no gene match. CDR3: CATSGREGGYNEQFF. The CDR3 region has the DNA TGTGCCACCAGCGGGCGGGAGGGCGGGTACAATGAGCAGTTCTTC.

This clone appeared a few times. The rearrangement uses TRBV29-1 and TRBJ1-2; D might be TRBD1 (5 bases). The CDR3 is 15 residues long. Germline lookup yields CDR1 SQVTM and CDR2 ANQGSEA. V shed 6 bases and J shed 0 bases, with 17 bases lying between them. The CDR3 spells CSVGLWGGANYGYTF. The CDR3 DNA sequence: TGCAGCGTGGGCCTGTGGGGGGGAGCTAACTATGGCTACACCTTC. Full variable domain (missing parts from reference TRBV29-1 and TRBJ1-2): SAVISQKPSRDICQRGTSLTIQCQVDSQVTMMFWYRQQPGQSLTLIATANQGSEATYESGFVIDKFPISRPNLTFSTLTVSNMSPEDSSIYLCSVGLWGGANYGYTFGSGTRLTVV.

The V and J genes are TRBV30 and TRBJ2-7; D ambiguous. V lost 1 base, J lost 6 bases, and 16 bases lay in between. This CDR3 region has 14 residues. CDR1 and CDR2 (germline): GTSNPN, SVGIG (reference sequence). CDR3 nucleotides: TGTGCCTGGAGTGCGCTCCCGAACCGGGTCGAGCAGTACTTC. It yields the protein CAWSALPNRVEQYF.

The chain employs TRBV29-1 and TRBJ1-2; 9 bases fit TRBD1. With V trimmed by 3 bases and J by 6 bases, 11 bases remained unmatched. The CDR3 contains 15 residues. Germline CDR1 is SQVTM and CDR2 is ANQGSEA. CDR3 in amino acids: CSVDTWGQGDNGYTF. CDR3 sequence (DNA): TGCAGCGTTGATACTTGGGGACAGGGAGACAATGGCTACACCTTC.

This clone was observed at least ten times. The chain couples TRBV7-9 to TRBJ2-3; 9 positions match TRBD1. Germline V gene lookup returns CDR1 SEHNR and CDR2 FQNEAQ (reference sequence). After removal of 8 bases from V and 5 bases from J, the junction contained 11 bases not matched to a gene. This CDR3 contains 15 residues. The CDR3: CASSTPGQGIDTQYF. The CDR3 DNA reads as TGTGCCAGCTCAACGCCGGGACAGGGTATAGATACGCAGTATTTT.

V gene TRBV30 combines with J gene TRBJ2-7; tentative D call: TRBD1 (5 bases). CDR3 length: 11 residues. The V gene lost 8 bases and the J gene lost 5 bases, with 13 bases spanning the gap. Per germline, CDR1 GTSNPN and CDR2 SVGIG (reference sequence). CDR3 loop: CARSTQDEQYF. CDR3 coding DNA: TGTGCCCGCTCAACACAGGACGAGCAGTACTTC.

This clone was seen more than once but under ten times. The rearrangement links TRBV4-2 to TRBJ2-3, with TRBD2 matching over 9 bases. V lost 0 bases and J lost 4; bases outside the gene matches: 5. CDR3 length equals 16 residues. The germline V gene encodes CDR1 LGHNA and CDR2 YNFKEQ. CDR3 sequence reads: CASSQEGGRAADTQYF. CDR3 DNA: TGTGCCAGCAGCCAAGAAGGCGGGAGGGCGGCAGATACGCAGTATTTT.

This clone turned up a few times. The V and J genes are TRBV18 and TRBJ1-5; TRBD1 matches at 10 bases. Germline lookup yields CDR1 KGHSH and CDR2 LQKENI. This CDR3 is 15 amino acids long. The V gene end was trimmed by 3 bases and the J gene end by 6 bases; junction bases not matched to a gene: 5. For the CDR3, the DNA is TGTGCCAGCTCACCGGGACAGGGGTTCGGTCAGCCCCAGCATTTT. It encodes CASSPGQGFGQPQHF.

This clone was detected only a few times. The genes are TRBV13 and TRBJ2-2, with 8 bases matching TRBD1. The CDR3 spans 13 residues. Trimming at V came to 9 bases and at J to 5 bases, leaving 5 bases not matched to a gene. CDR1 and CDR2 (germline): PRHDT, FYEKMQ (reference sequence). CDR3 loop: CASLRQGTGELFF. CDR3 bases: TGTGCCAGTCTCCGACAGGGGACCGGGGAGCTGTTTTTT.

The chain joins TRBV6-5 to TRBJ1-1, with a tentative D call TRBD1 (5 bases). V lost 0 bases to trimming and J lost 6 bases, with 8 bases between them. The CDR3 consists of 13 residues. Looked up from germline, CDR1 is MNHEY and CDR2 is SVGAGI. CDR3 bases: TGTGCCAGCAGTTACTCTGGGGCCCCTGAAGCTTTCTTT. Encoded protein: CASSYSGAPEAFF.

In this sample, this clone turned up a few times. J is TRBJ2-5 and V is TRBV4-2; D is possibly TRBD1 (6 bases). Trimming stripped 5 bases from V and 4 bases from J, with 20 bases between. The germline gives CDR1 LGHNA, CDR2 YNFKEQ. The CDR3 has 16 amino acids. The CDR3 loop is CASSAGDANSRETQYF. Here the CDR3 DNA reads TGTGCCAGCAGCGCAGGGGACGCCAACTCCCGAGAGACCCAGTACTTC.

The chain couples TRBV5-1 to TRBJ1-3; a weak D match, TRBD1 (6 bases). Per germline, CDR1 SGHRS and CDR2 YFSETQ. V was shortened by 7 bases and J by 8 bases, with 22 bases between the two germline ends. The CDR3 spans 15 residues. CDR3 nucleotides: TGCGCCAGCCGAGATCAAGGACAGCTCGGACACACCATATATTTT. Its protein is CASRDQGQLGHTIYF. Variable domain in full (rest from reference TRBV5-1 and TRBJ1-3): KAGVTQTPRYLIKTRGQQVTLSCSPISGHRSVSWYQQTPGQGLQFLFEYFSETQRNKGNFPGRFSGRQFSNSRSEMNVSTLELGDSALYLCASRDQGQLGHTIYFGEGSWLTVV.

This clone was detected only a few times. The CDR3 DNA reads TGCAGCGTTCCCAGGGACAGGGGTTCCTACGAGCAGTACTTC. Translating it yields CSVPRDRGSYEQYF. The chain recombines TRBV29-1 with TRBJ2-7, with 10 bases matching TRBD1. CDR1 and CDR2 (germline): SQVTM, ANQGSEA. Trimming at V came to 5 bases and at J to 1 base, leaving 5 bases not matched to a gene. The CDR3 totals 14 residues.

The rearrangement uses TRBV4-3 and TRBJ2-7, with a possible D match to TRBD2 (6 bases). V was trimmed by 4 bases and J by 3 bases, leaving 13 bases between them. Germline values: CDR1 LGHNA, CDR2 YSLEER. The CDR3 runs to 14 residues. The CDR3 is CASSPTGTLYEQYF. CDR3 coding DNA: TGCGCCAGCAGCCCGACCGGGACTCTCTACGAGCAGTACTTC.

This clone was seen a handful of times. The chain combines TRBV6-6 with TRBJ2-5; D ambiguous. The V and J ends lost 5 bases and 2 bases respectively, with 9 bases between them. The V gene's germline CDR1 is MNHNY and CDR2 SVGAGI (reference sequence). CDR3 length equals 13 residues. Here the CDR3 DNA reads TGTGCCAGCAGTGGGCACCAGCAAGAGACCCAGTACTTC. Protein sequence: CASSGHQQETQYF.

This clone was counted at least ten times. The chain has TRBV7-6 and TRBJ2-1; D is possibly TRBD2 (6 bases). In germline, CDR1 is SGHVS, CDR2 FNYEAQ. The CDR3 contains 14 residues. V was pared by 5 bases and J by 6 bases, with 14 bases between. CDR3 coding DNA: TGTGCCAGCAGCGACAGACTAGTGGCCAATGAGCAGTTCTTC. As protein: CASSDRLVANEQFF.

The genes are TRBV4-1 and TRBJ2-6, with D possibly matching TRBD2 (6 bases). V lost 3 bases and J lost 7, with 13 bases in between. Germline V gene lookup returns CDR1 MGHRA and CDR2 YSYEKL. The CDR3 has 15 amino acids. CDR3 sequence reads: CASSHSSADANVLTF. In nucleotides, the CDR3 is TGCGCCAGCAGCCACTCTAGCGCCGATGCCAACGTCCTGACTTTC.

This chain links TRBV7-2 with TRBJ2-3, with D tentatively TRBD2 (5 bases). Germline V gene lookup returns CDR1 SGHTA and CDR2 FQGNSA. Between the trimmed V and J ends, which lost 5 bases and 2 bases, there was a span of 14 bases. The CDR3 is made up of 15 amino acids. CDR3 sequence: CASSPQPGFTDTQYF. The CDR3 region has the DNA TGTGCCAGCAGCCCCCAGCCGGGGTTCACAGATACGCAGTATTTT.

This chain connects TRBV19 to TRBJ1-1; 7 bases map to TRBD1. V lost 3 bases, J lost 9 bases, and 13 bases stayed unmatched. Germline-derived CDR1 and CDR2 are LNHDA and SQIVND (reference sequence). This CDR3 spans 15 amino acids. The CDR3 coding sequence is TGTGCCAGTAGTATCCGTGAGACAGGGTCACCAAAAGCTTTCTTT. Its translation: CASSIRETGSPKAFF.

This clone was found many times. Other DNA variants within this sample encode the same CDR3. This chain links TRBV6-1 with TRBJ1-1, with TRBD1 as a possible D gene (6 bases). The CDR3 extends over 14 amino acids. Germline loops: CDR1 MNHNS, CDR2 SASEGT. V lost 6 bases and J lost 1, with 12 bases in between. The CDR3 loop reads CASSRTAGNTEAFF. CDR3 in DNA: TGTGCCAGCAGCAGGACAGCTGGGAACACTGAAGCTTTCTTT.

V and J are TRBV11-2 and TRBJ2-4; D remains unclear. Trimming took 3 bases from V and 7 from J, leaving 16 bases between them. The CDR3 has 15 amino acids. Germline CDR1 reads SGHAT; CDR2 reads FQNNGV. CDR3 nucleotides: TGTGCCAGCAGCTTCGGTCAGGCTGATGGGAACATTCAGTACTTC. Protein sequence: CASSFGQADGNIQYF.

The chain links TRBV7-2 to TRBJ2-4; TRBD1 aligns across 8 bases. The junction had 6 bases not matched to a gene; V was cut back by 5 bases and J by 6 bases. The CDR3 contains 14 residues. Germline CDR1 reads SGHTA; CDR2 reads FQGNSA. The CDR3 region is CASSDRTGINIQYF. CDR3 coding DNA: TGTGCCAGCAGCGACCGGACAGGGATAAACATTCAGTACTTC.

Many counts were recorded for this clone. The rearrangement joins TRBV7-9 to TRBJ2-3, with TRBD1 as a possible D gene (6 bases). Germline-derived CDR1 and CDR2 are SEHNR and FQNEAQ (reference sequence). Deletions cut 0 bases from V and 5 bases from J, with 15 bases between. The CDR3 spans 16 residues. CDR3 nucleotide sequence: TGTGCCAGCAGCTTAGCGCCGGCAGGGGTGCAAGATACGCAGTATTTT. Its protein is CASSLAPAGVQDTQYF.